Listed below are T cell receptor beta chains from one sample, sequenced in a study of T cell repertoires in cytomegalovirus infection. What these receptors recognize is not known. MiXCR, applied by TCRdb to the reads, yields one record per CDR3 protein. Here the sample spans approximately 730,000 distinct CDR3 sequences, around 30% being singletons. The input for sequencing was cultured PBMCs, taken from culture after CMV antigen stimulation. The origin of the receptors is a human donor in good health (CMV status not recorded). Some clones in this sample may be carry-over from other donors' samples. CDR3s include the opening cysteine and the closing phenylalanine or tryptophan.

v_gene	j_gene	len	CDR3aa
TRBV27	TRBJ2-1	14	CASSPVDRDNEQFF
TRBV7-2	TRBJ2-1	15	CASSWGTGVYNEQFF
TRBV4-1	TRBJ1-4	15	CASSSPGQTNEKLFF
TRBV14	TRBJ2-1	16	CASSQPRDSGHDEQFF
TRBV6-1	TRBJ2-4	16	CASSEGKGATKNIQYF
TRBV4-2	TRBJ2-1	15	CASSPSGESYNEQFF
TRBV20-1	TRBJ2-1	16	CSARASGGGSYNEQFF
TRBV12-3/TRBV12-4	TRBJ2-5	15	CASSSSTPTGETQYF
TRBV10-3	TRBJ1-2	13	CAISEQGNYGYTF
TRBV6-1	TRBJ1-1	12	CASSRDIGEAFF
TRBV12-3/TRBV12-4	TRBJ1-2	12	CASSPGTHGYTF
TRBV10-3	TRBJ2-5	13	CAILEDPGQTQYF
TRBV7-2	TRBJ2-5	13	CASSSGAPGSQYF
TRBV20-1	TRBJ1-5	14	CSARDPGGEQPQHF
TRBV28	TRBJ2-7	13	CASSLPTGDEQYF
TRBV4-1	TRBJ1-2	14	CASSLTGGQDYGTF
TRBV7-2	TRBJ2-3	15	CASSHPSGRPDTQYF
TRBV7-9	TRBJ2-1	18	CASNPPPRNYGIYNEQFF
TRBV6-1	TRBJ2-7	11	CASRRDGEQYF
TRBV6-1	TRBJ1-1	14	CASNPTAPNTEAFF
TRBV7-2	TRBJ2-3	16	CASSLQSGLITDTQYF
TRBV4-1	TRBJ2-1	15	CASSQGRTGEGEQFF
TRBV20-1	TRBJ2-1	10	CSARGTEQFF
TRBV9	TRBJ2-3	13	CASSPMLQTTQYF
TRBV11-3	TRBJ2-2	17	CASSLGWRGGPTGELFF
TRBV6-5	TRBJ2-7	15	CASSYDGTGDFEQYF
TRBV28	TRBJ1-2	16	CASSPLPAALRHGYTF
TRBV7-8	TRBJ1-5	16	CASSSLSVGGNQPQHF
TRBV7-2	TRBJ2-3	16	CASSLMISGLTDTQYF
TRBV7-9	TRBJ2-7	17	CASSLATWRVSSYEQYF
TRBV12-3/TRBV12-4	TRBJ2-7	14	CASSPQGAMREQYF
TRBV4-2	TRBJ2-7	15	CASSQDETASWEQYF
TRBV6-6	TRBJ1-6	15	CASSYSAGRERPLHF
TRBV6-5	TRBJ2-5	15	CASSYARGGRETQYF
TRBV19	TRBJ2-7	14	CASSISLGSYEQYF
TRBV27	TRBJ2-1	15	CASRLPGTGENEQFF
TRBV6-1	TRBJ2-6	19	CASSISHQATLTGANVLTF
TRBV5-1	TRBJ1-6	17	CASSPAGGGRNNSPLHF
TRBV7-6	TRBJ1-2	14	CASSLSFGTGGYTF
TRBV4-1	TRBJ1-6	15	CASSQERLEGSPLHF
TRBV7-2	TRBJ2-7	13	CASSFSGAREQYF
TRBV6-5	TRBJ1-1	13	CASSYSIGREAFF
TRBV27	TRBJ2-3	17	CASSGPGTRASGDTQYF
TRBV2	TRBJ1-3	14	CASRERSSGNTIYF
TRBV7-2	TRBJ2-5	12	CASSRSVQTQYF
TRBV7-6	TRBJ2-1	15	CASSEDVPPYNEQFF
TRBV7-2	TRBJ2-1	13	CASQDTLRNEQFF
TRBV12-3/TRBV12-4	TRBJ2-3	15	CASSKTSGVTDTQYF
TRBV11-2	TRBJ2-7	13	CASSSTPGGEQYF
TRBV6-1	TRBJ1-1	15	CASSSDRAAGTEAFF
TRBV7-6	TRBJ2-7	16	CASSLAAGGPYYEQYF
TRBV6-6	TRBJ1-1	13	CASSYREDTEAFF
TRBV11-2	TRBJ1-5	15	CASSQEAGTGVIQHF
TRBV15	TRBJ2-2	15	CATSRGTAPPGELFF
TRBV27	TRBJ1-4	13	CASRDREREKLFF
TRBV7-2	TRBJ2-3	13	CASSLPGVGTQYF
TRBV12-3/TRBV12-4	TRBJ1-1	13	CASRRDSDTEAFF
TRBV7-6	TRBJ2-1	15	CASSLGGTSFNEQFF